Given below is one T cell receptor (beta chain) in context. Per the original methods: Amplifying reference gene primers gave estimates of nucleated cell counts. Sequencing used immunoSEQ multiplex PCR; TCRdb keeps in-frame clones, though not all of them. V and J calls and clone size are copied from that table; D and trimming were computed from the DNA. The table records some 460,000 clones, roughly 90% of them present only once. The sample belongs to a study of blood T cell repertoires in COVID-19. V was pared by 5 bases and J by 4 bases, with 11 bases between. In germline, CDR1 is MNHEY, CDR2 SVGAGI. The CDR3 extends over 13 amino acids.

The chain carries TRBV6-5 and TRBJ2-5; maybe TRBD2 (5 bases). Sequencing was carried out using peripheral blood. This TCR came from a woman aged 25 to 45 with acute or convalescent COVID-19. The CDR3 nucleotides are TGTGCCAGCAGTCCGGGATATCCAGAGACCCAGTACTTC. Translated, it gives CASSPGYPETQYF.